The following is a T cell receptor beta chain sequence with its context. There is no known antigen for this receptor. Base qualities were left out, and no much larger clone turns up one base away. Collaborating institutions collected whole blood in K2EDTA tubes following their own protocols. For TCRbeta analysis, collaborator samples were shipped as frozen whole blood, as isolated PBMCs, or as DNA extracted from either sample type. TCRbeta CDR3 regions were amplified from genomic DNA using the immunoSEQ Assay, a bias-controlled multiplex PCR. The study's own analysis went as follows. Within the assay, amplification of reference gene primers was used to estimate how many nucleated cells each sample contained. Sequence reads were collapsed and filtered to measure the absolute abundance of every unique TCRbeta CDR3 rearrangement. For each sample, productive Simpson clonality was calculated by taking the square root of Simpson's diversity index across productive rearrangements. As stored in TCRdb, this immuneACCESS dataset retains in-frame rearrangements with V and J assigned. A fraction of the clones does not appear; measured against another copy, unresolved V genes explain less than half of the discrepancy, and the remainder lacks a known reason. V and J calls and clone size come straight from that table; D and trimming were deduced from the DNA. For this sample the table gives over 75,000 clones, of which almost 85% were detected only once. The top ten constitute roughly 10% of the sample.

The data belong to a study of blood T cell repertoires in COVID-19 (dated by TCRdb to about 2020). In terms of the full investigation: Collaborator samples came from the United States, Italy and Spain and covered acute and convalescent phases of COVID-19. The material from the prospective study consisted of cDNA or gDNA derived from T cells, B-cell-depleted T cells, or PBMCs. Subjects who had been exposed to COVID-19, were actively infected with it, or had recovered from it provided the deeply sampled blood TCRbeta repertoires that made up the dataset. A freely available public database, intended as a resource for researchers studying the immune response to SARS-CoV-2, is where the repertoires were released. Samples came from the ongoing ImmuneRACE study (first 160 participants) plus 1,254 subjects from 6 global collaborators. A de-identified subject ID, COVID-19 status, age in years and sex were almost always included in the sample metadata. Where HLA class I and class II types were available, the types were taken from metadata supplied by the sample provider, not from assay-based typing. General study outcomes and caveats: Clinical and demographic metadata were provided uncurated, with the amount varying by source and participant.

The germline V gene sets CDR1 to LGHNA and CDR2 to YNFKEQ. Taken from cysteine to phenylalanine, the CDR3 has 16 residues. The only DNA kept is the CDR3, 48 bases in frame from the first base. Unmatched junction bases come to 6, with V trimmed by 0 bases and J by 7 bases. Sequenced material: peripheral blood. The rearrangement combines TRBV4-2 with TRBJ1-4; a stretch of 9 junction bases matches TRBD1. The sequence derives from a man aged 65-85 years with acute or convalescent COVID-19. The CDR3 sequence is CASSQDAGTGPEKLFF. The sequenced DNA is TGTGCCAGCAGCCAAGATGCCGGGACAGGGCCTGAAAAACTGTTTTTT.